The T cell receptor (beta chain) under discussion was sequenced for a study of cytomegalovirus exposure and HLA in healthy donors. As for the study in general: HLA-typed donors contributed some 85 million unique TCRs, which were held in an early data release. Findings of the study overall: Researchers had no immune exposure information except CMV serostatus available. There were 150 to 200 TCR beta chains listed as cytomegalovirus-associated.

In this sample, this clone turned up once. What it binds is not known. PCR used 60 Vbeta primers and 13 Jbeta primers. The data were produced by immunoSEQ multiplex PCR, yet TCRdb's version contains in-frame clones alone and is incomplete. The data contain about 200,000 clones, 85% to 90% of them seen just once; the ten biggest clones take up over 1%. V shed 3 bases and J shed 3 bases, with 12 bases lying between them. The CDR3 consists of 13 residues. From germline, CDR1 is SQVTM and CDR2 ANQGSEA. The TCR comes from a young man in good health and CMV-seronegative. The sample taken for sequencing was PBMCs. The chain combines TRBV29-1 with TRBJ2-7, with D unclear. CDR3 in DNA: TGCAGCGTTGAGGGTACAGATTTCTACGAGCAGTACTTC. Translated, it gives CSVEGTDFYEQYF.